Below are 24 T cell receptor beta chains sequenced from a single sample in a study of T-cell memory formation after mild COVID-19. One entry per CDR3 protein results from TCRdb running MiXCR on the 5' RACE reads. Of fewer than 300,000 distinct CDR3 sequences listed, about a sixth were seen once; the top ten hold under 30%. The sample consisted of PBMCs or a T cell subset sorted from them (not recorded which). These receptors all stem from a man younger than 30 who had mild COVID-19 (a few samples of this study predate the infection). Cell type and time point are not known.

The J gene is TRBJ2-1, the V gene TRBV3-1; no clear D gene. This CDR3 region has 13 residues. Germline lookup yields CDR1 LGHDT and CDR2 YNNKEL (reference sequence). Trimming removed 3 bases from V and 9 bases from J, with 12 bases in between. The CDR3 nucleotides are TGTGCCAGCAGCCACGCCCCTACTCGTGAGCAGTTCTTC. It encodes CASSHAPTREQFF.

The rearrangement joins TRBV7-7 to TRBJ2-5; TRBD1 matches at 7 bases. Looked up from germline, CDR1 is SSHAT and CDR2 is FNYEAQ (reference sequence). The CDR3 spans 13 residues. Trimming took 5 bases from V and 4 from J; bases not matched to a gene: 4. CDR3 bases: TGTGCCAGCAGCGTAGACAGGGCAGAGACCCAGTACTTC. Protein sequence: CASSVDRAETQYF.

This clonotype appeared many times. The J gene is TRBJ2-7, the V gene TRBV3-1, with TRBD2 as a possible D gene (7 bases). The CDR3 is 16 amino acids. Germline V gives CDR1 LGHDT, CDR2 YNNKEL (reference sequence). Trimming cost V 3 bases and J 6 bases, with 21 bases left between them. In DNA, the CDR3 is TGTGCCAGCAGCCATGAGGGGGGGCTCGGATCCAGCGAGCAGTACTTC. This translates into CASSHEGGLGSSEQYF.

V and J are TRBV7-2 and TRBJ2-1, with D perhaps being TRBD1 or TRBD2 (5 bases each). V dropped 3 bases and J dropped 0 bases, with 9 bases sitting between them. CDR3 size: 15 residues. Germline lookup yields CDR1 SGHTA and CDR2 FQGNSA. CDR3 protein: CASSFIGTSYNEQFF. Here the CDR3 DNA reads TGTGCCAGCAGCTTTATTGGGACCTCCTACAATGAGCAGTTCTTC.

This rearrangement joins TRBV20-1 to TRBJ2-7; D is unresolved. Germline-derived CDR1 and CDR2 are DFQATT and SNEGSKA (reference sequence). The ends were cut back, 0 bases at V and 1 base at J, with 7 bases in the middle. The CDR3 loop spans 13 amino acids. CDR3: CSARDAESYEQYV. For the CDR3, the DNA is TGCAGTGCTAGAGATGCGGAGTCCTACGAGCAGTACGTC.

The chain carries TRBV19 and TRBJ1-5; D remains ambiguous. Germline assignment: CDR1 LNHDA and CDR2 SQIVND (reference sequence). V lost 3 bases and J 0 bases, leaving 9 bases between the germline ends. The CDR3 sequence is 15 residues long. Here the CDR3 DNA reads TGTGCCAGTAGTATCGCCGAGTATAGCAATCAGCCCCAGCATTTT. Translation: CASSIAEYSNQPQHF.

This clonotype showed up just a few times. The rearrangement joins TRBV6-5 to TRBJ2-1, with TRBD2 matching over 7 bases. CDR1 is MNHEY and CDR2 is SVGAGI in the germline V gene. This CDR3 contains 16 residues. V lost 2 bases and J lost 5; bases outside the gene matches: 9. The CDR3 nucleotides are TGTGCCAGCAGTTACCAAAGCGGGGACCTAAACAATGAGCAGTTCTTC. This encodes CASSYQSGDLNNEQFF.

This chain connects TRBV19 to TRBJ2-4, with a tentative D call TRBD1 (6 bases). The germline V gene has CDR1 LNHDA and CDR2 SQIVND (reference sequence). The CDR3 is 15 amino acids. The V end was cut by 7 bases, the J end by 0 bases, with 13 bases between. The CDR3, as DNA: TGTGCCAGTACTGATACAGGGTCAGCCAAAAACATTCAGTACTTC. Protein sequence: CASTDTGSAKNIQYF.

This clonotype was counted only a few times. J is TRBJ2-1 and V is TRBV10-1, with 8 positions matching TRBD1. The CDR3 sequence is 13 residues long. CDR1 and CDR2 (germline): WNHNN, SYGVQD (reference sequence). Trimming at V came to 8 bases and at J to 7 bases, leaving 7 bases not matched to a gene. The chain's CDR3 is CASSRTGFNEQFF. The CDR3 DNA sequence: TGCGCCAGCTCCCGGACAGGGTTTAATGAGCAGTTCTTC.

Ten or more counts support this clonotype. This chain connects TRBV6-5 to TRBJ2-7; TRBD2 might be the D (6 bases). Looked up from germline, CDR1 is MNHEY and CDR2 is SVGAGI. Trimming shortened V by 2 bases and J by 4 bases, and 18 bases separated the two germline ends. This CDR3 spans 16 amino acids. The CDR3 loop is CASSYRGLGSGYEQYF. As DNA, the CDR3 is TGTGCCAGCAGTTACCGAGGTTTGGGGAGCGGGTACGAGCAGTACTTC.

This clonotype was recorded many times. This chain uses TRBV10-3 with TRBJ1-1; TRBD1 matches 8 bases. Trimming at V came to 7 bases and at J to 12 bases, leaving 13 bases not matched to a gene. Germline CDR1 ENHRY, CDR2 SYGVKD. The CDR3 covers 13 residues. The CDR3 is CAITSDREGNSFF. CDR3 DNA: TGTGCCATCACCTCGGACAGGGAAGGCAATTCTTTCTTT.

This clonotype appeared a few times. The chain is built from TRBV7-2 and TRBJ2-1, with 8 bases matching TRBD2. CDR3 length: 18 residues. Germline trimming cut 0 bases from V and 0 bases from J; bases unmatched to any gene: 7. Looked up from germline, CDR1 is SGHTA and CDR2 is FQGNSA. CDR3 sequence: CASSLAPGGARSYNEQFF. DNA for the CDR3: TGTGCCAGCAGCTTAGCGCCCGGGGGGGCCCGCTCCTACAATGAGCAGTTCTTC.

The V gene is TRBV2, the J gene TRBJ2-2; 7 nucleotides align to TRBD1. This CDR3 has 14 amino acids. V was clipped by 6 bases and J by 5 bases; unmatched bases: 6. Germline V gene lookup returns CDR1 SNHLY and CDR2 FYNNEI. In DNA, the CDR3 is TGTGCCAGCAGCGAAAGGGGGCGAACCGGGGAGCTGTTTTTT. The encoded protein is CASSERGRTGELFF.

This clonotype was detected ten times or more. The rearrangement joins TRBV4-1 to TRBJ2-7; D may be TRBD1 (5 bases). Germline-derived CDR1 and CDR2 are MGHRA and YSYEKL. This CDR3 contains 17 residues. Trimming cost V 0 bases and J 7 bases, with 22 bases left between them. CDR3 sequence (DNA): TGCGCCAGCAGCCAAGATGTCCAGGGCTTACCCCCAAGGGAGCAGTACTTC. It yields the protein CASSQDVQGLPPREQYF.

The V call is TRBV5-1, the J call TRBJ1-2; 11 bases line up with TRBD1. J lost 4 bases, V lost 3 bases, and 8 bases had no gene match. Germline CDR1 SGHRS, CDR2 YFSETQ. The CDR3 runs to 16 residues. In nucleotides, the CDR3 is TGCGCCAGCAGCTACGGGACAGGGGGTGCCCCCTATGGCTACACCTTC. Its translation is CASSYGTGGAPYGYTF.

This clonotype has at least ten counts. The chain joins TRBV6-6 to TRBJ2-3; D gene ambiguous. The CDR3 contains 11 residues. The V gene lost 6 bases and the J gene lost 5 bases, with 6 bases spanning the gap. Germline assignment: CDR1 MNHNY and CDR2 SVGAGI (reference sequence). The CDR3: CASSTRDTQYF. The CDR3 bases are TGTGCCAGCAGCACCCGAGATACGCAGTATTTT.

The rearrangement uses TRBV4-1 and TRBJ1-5; unclear D gene. CDR3 length: 14 amino acids. From germline, CDR1 is MGHRA and CDR2 YSYEKL. V was trimmed by 1 base and J by 7 bases, leaving 11 bases between them. In nucleotides, the CDR3 is TGCGCCAGCAGCCAAGTGCCAGACCCGCAGCCCCAGCATTTT. This codes for CASSQVPDPQPQHF.

The chain links TRBV7-9 to TRBJ2-2, with 11 bases that match TRBD2. Germline CDR1 SEHNR, CDR2 FQNEAQ (reference sequence). J lost 0 bases, V lost 4 bases, and 7 bases had no gene match. The CDR3 extends over 18 amino acids. The CDR3 reads CASSSEGGLAANTGELFF. The CDR3 region has the DNA TGTGCCAGCAGCTCCGAGGGGGGACTAGCGGCGAACACCGGGGAGCTGTTTTTT. The full variable domain, its missing parts supplied by reference TRBV7-9 and TRBJ2-2, is DTGVSQNPRHKITKRGQNVTFRCDPISEHNRLYWYRQTLGQGPEFLTYFQNEAQLEKSRLLSDRFSAERPKGSFSTLEIQRTEQGDSAMYLCASSSEGGLAANTGELFFGEGSRLTVL.

This clonotype showed up just a few times. The chain links TRBV3-1 to TRBJ1-6; D remains ambiguous. This CDR3 has 15 residues. The germline V gene has CDR1 LGHDT and CDR2 YNNKEL (reference sequence). V lost 0 bases, J lost 6 bases, and 9 bases lay in between. The CDR3 protein is CASSQDREANSPLHF. Here the CDR3 DNA reads TGTGCCAGCAGCCAAGATAGGGAGGCTAATTCACCCCTCCACTTT.

The chain couples TRBV5-8 to TRBJ2-7; D may be TRBD1 or TRBD2 (6 bases each). Trimming cost V 2 bases and J 3 bases, with 12 bases left between them. Germline V lookup: CDR1 SGHTS, CDR2 YDEGEE. This CDR3 is built from 14 residues. The chain's CDR3 is CASSFGGTHYEQYV. The CDR3 nucleotides are TGTGCCAGCAGCTTCGGCGGGACACACTACGAGCAGTACGTC.

Here the CDR3 DNA reads TGCGCCAGCAGTGAGGAACTCCCACTAGCGGGGAGGTTGACCGGGGAGCTGTTTTTT. As protein: CASSEELPLAGRLTGELFF. The rearrangement uses TRBV10-2 and TRBJ2-2, with 10 nucleotides matching TRBD2. This CDR3 is 19 amino acids long. Looked up from germline, CDR1 is WSHSY and CDR2 is SAAADI. V trimming: 2 bases; J trimming: 5 bases; junction bases outside the gene matches: 14.

V and J are TRBV5-6 and TRBJ2-7, with 8 positions matching TRBD1. The CDR3 sequence is 13 residues long. The V segment lost 1 base and the J segment 10 bases; nucleotides outside the gene matches: 7. Germline lookup yields CDR1 SGHDT and CDR2 YYEEEE. CDR3 loop: CASSLPLGQGQYV. DNA of the CDR3: TGTGCCAGCAGCTTGCCCCTCGGACAGGGCCAGTACGTC.

This clonotype was found a few times. The rearrangement joins TRBV2 to TRBJ1-1; 9 bases match TRBD1. The V gene's germline CDR1 is SNHLY and CDR2 FYNNEI. V was pared by 8 bases and J by 3 bases, with 4 bases of the junction left unmatched. CDR3 length: 13 residues. CDR3 DNA: TGTGCCAGCGGACAGGGGATCGACACTGAAGCTTTCTTT. It specifies CASGQGIDTEAFF.

This clonotype was seen only a few times. The rearrangement links TRBV6-6 to TRBJ2-1; 12 bases line up with TRBD2. Germline V gene data show CDR1 as MNHNY and CDR2 as SVGAGI (reference sequence). J was trimmed by 4 bases and V by 11 bases; bases with no gene match: 12. This CDR3 has 16 residues. CDR3 nucleotides: TGTGCCGCAGGACTAGCGGGATGGGCGTTATACAATGAGCAGTTCTTC. Translation: CAAGLAGWALYNEQFF.